This TCR beta chain stems from a study of shared clonotypes between healthy human individuals. The repertoire was sequenced with immunoSEQ multiplex PCR; TCRdb's copy has only in-frame clones and lacks some. The sample records over 1.5 million clones, roughly 98% being singletons. CDR1 and CDR2 (germline): KGHSH, LQKENI. The CDR3 spans 14 residues. The ends lost 8 bases at V and 1 base at J; junction bases unmatched: 6. What was sequenced was naive CD4+ T cells sorted from blood. Subset reported: CD45RA+ positively selected. The chain is built from TRBV18 and TRBJ2-5; 8 bases fit TRBD1. The source is a man aged 25 to 40 in good health. DNA for the CDR3: TGTGCCAGCACGAAGGACAGGGTCCAAGAGACCCAGTACTTC. Translated, it gives CASTKDRVQETQYF. The whole variable domain, remainder taken from reference TRBV18 and TRBJ2-5, is NAGVMQNPRHLVRRRGQEARLRCSPMKGHSHVYWYRQLPEEGLKFMVYLQKENIIDESGMPKERFSAEFPKEGPSILRIQQVVRGDSAAYFCASTKDRVQETQYFGPGTRLLVL.